This TCR beta chain was captured by sequencing in a study of CD8+CD57+ T cells in acquired aplastic anemia. CDR3 length: 18 amino acids. J gave up 2 bases and V 5 bases, and 13 bases lay outside the gene matches. Germline-derived CDR1 and CDR2 are SGHTA and FQGTGA. The patients chosen for sequencing had shown expansion of CD8+CD57+ cells (detected by flow cytometry). The study profiled TCR beta VDJ and CDR3 using genomic DNA as template. MiXCR, applied by TCRdb to the reads, yields one record per CDR3 protein. The sample includes approximately 300,000 distinct CDR3 sequences, 56% of them seen just once.

This sequence was found in a human donor with aplastic anemia. This chain links TRBV7-3 with TRBJ2-5; TRBD1 agrees at 11 bases. Material: sorted CD4+, CD8+, or CD8+CD57+ T cells (not recorded which) from PBMCs. CDR3 protein: CASSGEDRGRVRQETQYF. The CDR3 DNA sequence: TGTGCCAGCAGCGGAGAGGACAGGGGGCGCGTGAGGCAAGAGACCCAGTACTTC.